A single sample is the source of the 28 T cell receptor beta chains below, sequenced in a study of blood T cell repertoires in COVID-19. The protocol was immunoSEQ multiplex PCR, while the TCRdb copy is restricted to in-frame clones and leaves out a portion. The profile shows about 150,000 clones, around 82% of them singletons. Sequenced: peripheral blood. All receptors derive from a woman older than 75 with active or convalescent COVID-19.

In DNA, the CDR3 is TGTGCCAGCTCACCACCGGGACAAAGAACAGATACGCAGTATTTT. Protein: CASSPPGQRTDTQYF. The chain couples TRBV18 to TRBJ2-3; D perhaps matches TRBD1 (6 bases). Germline CDR1 reads KGHSH; CDR2 reads LQKENI. V gave up 0 bases and J gave up 3 bases, with 10 bases separating them. CDR3 length equals 15 residues.

The chain couples TRBV6-5 to TRBJ2-2; 11 nucleotides align to TRBD1. Trimming at V came to 6 bases and at J to 4 bases, leaving 4 bases not matched to a gene. The CDR3 sequence is 15 residues long. Germline V lookup: CDR1 MNHEY, CDR2 SVGAGI. The CDR3 here is CASSWTGGSTGELFF. Written as DNA, the CDR3 is TGTGCCAGCAGCTGGACAGGGGGCAGCACCGGGGAGCTGTTTTTT.

The chain carries TRBV7-6 and TRBJ1-4, with D unclear. Looked up from germline, CDR1 is SGHVS and CDR2 is FNYEAQ. Trimming took 5 bases from V and 4 from J, leaving 11 bases between them. CDR3 length equals 14 residues. As DNA, the CDR3 is TGTGCCAGCAGCGCCAGGATGGGTAATGAAAAACTGTTTTTT. It specifies CASSARMGNEKLFF. Combining the CDR3 with reference TRBV7-6 and TRBJ1-4 gives the whole variable domain GAGVSQSPRYKVTKRGQDVALRCDPISGHVSLYWYRQALGQGPEFLTYFNYEAQQDKSGLPNDRFSAERPEGSISTLTIQRTEQRDSAMYRCASSARMGNEKLFFGSGTQLSVL.

This sequence joins TRBV30 and TRBJ1-2; TRBD1 might be the D (6 bases). The CDR3 is 12 amino acids. Per the germline V gene, CDR1 is GTSNPN and CDR2 is SVGIG (reference sequence). Trimming shortened V by 2 bases and J by 6 bases, and 10 bases separated the two germline ends. The CDR3 DNA sequence: TGTGCCTGGAGTAGGGACACCCATGGCTACACCTTC. Amino acid sequence: CAWSRDTHGYTF.

The CDR3 DNA sequence: TGTGCCAGCAGCCTTGACAGCTACAATTCACCCCTCCACTTT. Protein: CASSLDSYNSPLHF. This sequence joins TRBV11-2 and TRBJ1-6; possibly TRBD1 for D (5 bases). Per the germline V gene, CDR1 is SGHAT and CDR2 is FQNNGV. Trimming left V 5 bases short and J 7 bases short, with 12 bases between. The CDR3 length is 14 residues.

DNA of the CDR3: TGTGCCAGCGGCGAGACAGGAGTGGGCACCGGGGAGCTGTTTTTT. This sequence encodes CASGETGVGTGELFF. The chain couples TRBV9 to TRBJ2-2, with D possibly matching TRBD1 (6 bases). This CDR3 is built from 15 residues. The germline V and J ends were trimmed by 7 bases and 4 bases, with 17 bases remaining between them. CDR1 is SGDLS and CDR2 is YYNGEE in the germline V gene. Combining the CDR3 with reference TRBV9 and TRBJ2-2 gives the whole variable domain DSGVTQTPKHLITATGQRVTLRCSPRSGDLSVYWYQQSLDQGLQFLIQYYNGEERAKGNILERFSAQQFPDLHSELNLSSLELGDSALYFCASGETGVGTGELFFGEGSRLTVL.

This clone was recorded a few times. The same CDR3 also results from other DNA sequences found in this sample. The chain carries TRBV24-1 and TRBJ2-7; no clear D gene. Germline assignment: CDR1 KGHDR and CDR2 SFDVKD. The length of the CDR3 is 13 residues. Trimming removed 4 bases from V and 2 bases from J, with 8 bases in between. CDR3 DNA: TGTGCCACCAGTGACCCTCTTACCTACGAGCAGTACTTC. The encoded protein is CATSDPLTYEQYF.

The chain employs TRBV10-3 and TRBJ1-1, with D perhaps TRBD1 (5 bases). Germline CDR1 is ENHRY and CDR2 is SYGVKD. The germline V and J ends were trimmed by 8 bases and 1 base, with 11 bases remaining between them. The length of the CDR3 is 13 residues. The chain's CDR3 is CAIEGEGNTEAFF. CDR3 DNA: TGTGCCATCGAAGGGGAAGGGAACACTGAAGCTTTCTTT.

V is TRBV6-5 and J is TRBJ1-1, with 8 bases lining up with TRBD1. J lost 7 bases, V lost 0 bases, and 7 bases had no gene match. The CDR3 is 15 amino acids. Germline values: CDR1 MNHEY, CDR2 SVGAGI. For the CDR3, the DNA is TGTGCCAGCAGTTACTCGTACAGGGGGTTTGGTGAAGCTTTCTTT. It codes for CASSYSYRGFGEAFF.

J is TRBJ1-2 and V is TRBV27; no definite D call. This CDR3 contains 13 residues. CDR1 is MNHEY, CDR2 SMNVEV, per germline (reference sequence). V was cut by 4 bases and J by 8 bases, with 14 bases left in between. The CDR3, as DNA: TGTGCCAGCAGTTCCCTAGGCACGGGGGGCTACACCTTC. Its translation: CASSSLGTGGYTF.

The CDR3 sequence: CASSSLNEQFF. The CDR3 nucleotides read TGTGCCAGCAGCTCGTTGAATGAGCAGTTCTTC. The chain has TRBV12-3 or TRBV12-4 and TRBJ2-1, with no clear D. This CDR3 has 11 residues. Trimming cost V 6 bases and J 7 bases, with 7 bases left between them.

The V and J genes are TRBV6-1 and TRBJ1-1; 8 bases line up with TRBD1. Germline V gene lookup returns CDR1 MNHNS and CDR2 SASEGT. Trimming cost V 1 base and J 5 bases; bases outside gene matches: 6. This CDR3 is 15 amino acids long. For the CDR3, the DNA is TGTGCCAGCAGTGAAGTCACAGGGGGAAGGACTGAAGCTTTCTTT. Protein product: CASSEVTGGRTEAFF.

The chain is built from TRBV28 and TRBJ2-7; D may be TRBD1 (6 bases). Germline V gives CDR1 MDHEN, CDR2 SYDVKM. The V gene lost 6 bases and the J gene lost 5 bases, with 11 bases spanning the gap. The length of the CDR3 is 12 residues. Here the CDR3 DNA reads TGTGCCAGCAGAATACAGGGCCACGAGCAGTACTTC. Protein sequence: CASRIQGHEQYF. The full variable domain, with the rest looked up from reference TRBV28 and TRBJ2-7, is DVKVTQSSRYLVKRTGEKVFLECVQDMDHENMFWYRQDPGLGLRLIYFSYDVKMKEKGDIPEGYSVSREKKERFSLILESASTNQTSMYLCASRIQGHEQYFGPGTRLTVT.

In its sample, this clone was seen a few times. This chain uses TRBV18 with TRBJ1-5; D is uncertain. The CDR3 contains 13 residues. CDR1 and CDR2 from the germline V gene are KGHSH and LQKENI. V gave up 6 bases and J gave up 2 bases, with 8 bases separating them. In DNA, the CDR3 is TGTGCCAGCTCTACCAGTGGCAATCAGCCCCAGCATTTT. Its translation: CASSTSGNQPQHF.

Details on this clone: One junction end does not reproduce the germline sequence, and a read error may be involved. V and J are TRBV7-3 and TRBJ2-2; tentatively, D is TRBD2 (6 bases). The germline CDR1 and CDR2 sequences are SGHTA and FQGTGA. The CDR3 has 13 amino acids. CDR3 protein: CASSPQGWRGAVF. The DNA for the CDR3 is TGTGCCAGCAGCCCCCAGGGTTGGCGGGGAGCTGTTTTT.

Note on this clone: Different DNA sequences within this sample yield the same CDR3. The chain has TRBV9 and TRBJ1-1; 9 bases fit TRBD1. Looked up from germline, CDR1 is SGDLS and CDR2 is YYNGEE. CDR3 length: 15 amino acids. The J segment lost 5 bases and the V segment lost 0 bases, leaving 5 bases of the junction unmatched. CDR3 protein: CASSVGNRGLTEAFF. The CDR3 DNA reads as TGTGCCAGCAGCGTAGGGAACAGGGGGCTAACTGAAGCTTTCTTT. Full variable domain (missing parts from reference TRBV9 and TRBJ1-1): DSGVTQTPKHLITATGQRVTLRCSPRSGDLSVYWYQQSLDQGLQFLIQYYNGEERAKGNILERFSAQQFPDLHSELNLSSLELGDSALYFCASSVGNRGLTEAFFGQGTRLTVV.

The V call is TRBV24-1, the J call TRBJ1-2, with 10 bases matching TRBD1. V lost 5 bases, J lost 2 bases, and 4 bases stayed unmatched. The length of the CDR3 is 15 residues. Germline values: CDR1 KGHDR, CDR2 SFDVKD. CDR3 nucleotides: TGTGCCACCAGTGGCTCGGACAGGGGGAACTATGGCTACACCTTC. Amino acids: CATSGSDRGNYGYTF.

This clone was found a few times. V and J are TRBV6-1 and TRBJ1-5; no firm D call. V gave up 4 bases and J gave up 3 bases, with 19 bases separating them. Germline lookup yields CDR1 MNHNS and CDR2 SASEGT. This CDR3 region has 17 residues. The CDR3 coding sequence is TGTGCCAGCAGTGCAGGAGCGGGCCCGGAATACAATCAGCCCCAGCATTTT. It translates to CASSAGAGPEYNQPQHF.

The chain links TRBV20-1 to TRBJ2-7, with TRBD2 identical over 7 bases. The CDR3 sequence is 11 residues long. Germline V lookup: CDR1 DFQATT, CDR2 SNEGSKA (reference sequence). After removal of 6 bases from V and 7 bases from J, the junction contained 6 bases not matched to a gene. The CDR3 protein is CSAPGRREQYF. The CDR3 region has the DNA TGCAGTGCCCCCGGGAGGCGGGAGCAGTACTTC.

The chain uses TRBV18 and TRBJ2-7; a weak D match, TRBD2 (6 bases). The CDR3 length is 12 residues. The germline CDR1 and CDR2 sequences are KGHSH and LQKENI. Trimming took 3 bases from V and 9 from J, leaving 12 bases between them. CDR3 residues: CASSPNREVQYF. CDR3 nucleotides: TGTGCCAGCTCACCGAATAGGGAGGTGCAGTACTTC.

The chain links TRBV6-4 to TRBJ2-1; TRBD1 aligns across 9 bases. Unmatched junction bases numbered 0, after V lost 3 bases and J lost 6 bases. CDR3 length: 13 amino acids. Per the germline V gene, CDR1 is MRHNA and CDR2 is SNTAGT. CDR3: CASSEGQGNEQFF. The CDR3 DNA follows: TGTGCCAGCAGTGAGGGACAGGGCAATGAGCAGTTCTTC.

The sample holds one count of this clone. This rearrangement joins TRBV27 to TRBJ2-7, with TRBD1 matching over 7 bases. Germline loops: CDR1 MNHEY, CDR2 SMNVEV (reference sequence). After removal of 5 bases from V and 5 bases from J, the junction contained 9 bases not matched to a gene. The length of the CDR3 is 14 residues. This CDR3 is CASSKNRGSDEQYF. The CDR3 DNA is TGTGCCAGCAGTAAAAACAGGGGTTCCGACGAGCAGTACTTC.

This clone was counted a single time. V is TRBV9 and J is TRBJ1-3; no clear D gene. V was cut by 0 bases and J by 4 bases, with 5 bases left in between. Germline assignment: CDR1 SGDLS and CDR2 YYNGEE. The CDR3 covers 13 residues. CDR3 amino acids: CASSVAEGNTIYF. The CDR3 nucleotides are TGTGCCAGCAGCGTAGCCGAGGGAAACACCATATATTTT.

The chain joins TRBV5-1 to TRBJ2-7; the D is unclear. The CDR3 consists of 14 residues. Looked up from germline, CDR1 is SGHRS and CDR2 is YFSETQ. V was clipped by 5 bases and J by 0 bases, with 12 bases between them. This chain's CDR3 is CASRALSSSYEQYF. The DNA of the CDR3 is TGCGCCAGCAGGGCATTGTCCAGCTCCTACGAGCAGTACTTC.

V usage is TRBV6-1 and J usage is TRBJ2-1; TRBD2 matches 12 bases. The ends lost 0 bases at V and 7 bases at J; junction bases unmatched: 4. The germline V gene has CDR1 MNHNS and CDR2 SASEGT. CDR3 length: 16 residues. CDR3 sequence reads: CASSEAGLAGGNEQFF. In DNA form, the CDR3 reads TGTGCCAGCAGTGAAGCCGGGCTAGCGGGAGGGAATGAGCAGTTCTTC.

The chain carries TRBV5-1 and TRBJ2-3; D gene ambiguous. Germline V lookup: CDR1 SGHRS, CDR2 YFSETQ. V dropped 6 bases and J dropped 6 bases, with 8 bases sitting between them. The CDR3 is 11 amino acids. The CDR3 sequence is CASTLLDTQYF. The CDR3 DNA reads TGCGCCAGCACCCTCCTGGATACGCAGTATTTT.

This clone was recorded a few times. The chain joins TRBV5-1 to TRBJ1-2; D not resolved. V lost 1 base to trimming and J lost 0 bases, with 16 bases between them. CDR3 length: 17 residues. Per germline, CDR1 SGHRS and CDR2 YFSETQ. The CDR3: CASSLNRLSDTNYGYTF. For the CDR3, the DNA is TGCGCCAGCAGCTTGAATCGACTGAGCGATACTAACTATGGCTACACCTTC.

The chain joins TRBV6-5 to TRBJ2-7; weak D call: TRBD2 (6 bases). The CDR3 is 15 amino acids. V was cut by 6 bases and J by 2 bases, with 17 bases left in between. Germline CDR1 is MNHEY and CDR2 is SVGAGI. The CDR3 nucleotides are TGTGCCAGCAGGACCCCCGGGACGGGGGCCTACGAGCAGTACTTC. Encoded protein: CASRTPGTGAYEQYF.